Below, 12 T cell receptor beta chains from the same sample are listed, as sequenced in a study of blood T cells in healthy people across ages. For the second PCR, which ran for 7 to 11 cycles, a sample-barcoded 5' primer and a J-beta primer mix were used. TCRdb itself ran the 5' RACE reads through MiXCR, one entry per CDR3 protein. This table has 1.5 million to 2 million distinct CDR3 sequences, roughly 30% appearing once. Sequencing was performed on blood. The receptors were gathered from a woman younger than 45 in good health.

The chain uses TRBV12-3 or TRBV12-4 and TRBJ1-2; D is undetermined. The V end was cut by 6 bases, the J end by 6 bases, with 14 bases between. The CDR3 is made up of 13 amino acids. CDR3 bases: TGTGCCAGCAGCCCACAAGCCTACCATGGCTACACCTTC. Translation gives CASSPQAYHGYTF.

The chain uses TRBV9 and TRBJ2-1, with D tentatively TRBD1 (5 bases). Germline values: CDR1 SGDLS, CDR2 YYNGEE. Trimming stripped 0 bases from V and 0 bases from J, with 13 bases between. This CDR3 is built from 17 residues. CDR3 region: CASSVGAGISSYNEQFF. CDR3 nucleotides: TGTGCCAGCAGCGTAGGGGCAGGGATTAGCTCCTACAATGAGCAGTTCTTC.

This clonotype was counted only a few times. V usage is TRBV20-1 and J usage is TRBJ2-5; D possibly corresponds to TRBD2 (6 bases). Trimming took off 1 base at V and 4 bases at J, with 13 bases between the two ends. The CDR3 extends over 14 amino acids. CDR1 and CDR2 (germline): DFQATT, SNEGSKA (reference sequence). DNA for the CDR3: TGCAGTGCTAGAGTAGGAGGGGCTCCAGAGACCCAGTACTTC. Protein sequence: CSARVGGAPETQYF.

The V call is TRBV11-3, the J call TRBJ2-7; 8 positions match TRBD2. The germline V gene encodes CDR1 SGHNT and CDR2 YENEEA. J gave up 1 base and V 5 bases, and 4 bases lay outside the gene matches. The CDR3 totals 14 residues. CDR3 in DNA: TGTGCCAGCAGCAAGGGACTAGGTTCCTACGAGCAGTACTTC. Translating it yields CASSKGLGSYEQYF.

This clonotype was detected many times. The chain recombines TRBV29-1 with TRBJ2-5, with TRBD2 matching 7 bases. J was trimmed by 3 bases and V by 4 bases; bases with no gene match: 8. This CDR3 region has 14 residues. Germline V lookup: CDR1 SQVTM, CDR2 ANQGSEA. CDR3 sequence reads: CSVVASGVKETQYF. DNA of the CDR3: TGCAGCGTTGTGGCCAGCGGGGTTAAAGAGACCCAGTACTTC.

The J gene is TRBJ2-3, the V gene TRBV7-9, with D tentatively TRBD1 (5 bases). The CDR3 has 16 amino acids. V lost 5 bases, J lost 0 bases, and 15 bases lay in between. Germline V gives CDR1 SEHNR, CDR2 FQNEAQ (reference sequence). Here the CDR3 DNA reads TGTGCCAGCAGCGCCGGCTGGGGCTCTAGCACAGATACGCAGTATTTT. It is translated as CASSAGWGSSTDTQYF. Based on the CDR3 plus reference TRBV7-9 and TRBJ2-3, the full variable domain is DTGVSQNPRHKITKRGQNVTFRCDPISEHNRLYWYRQTLGQGPEFLTYFQNEAQLEKSRLLSDRFSAERPKGSFSTLEIQRTEQGDSAMYLCASSAGWGSSTDTQYFGPGTRLTVL.

V gene TRBV12-3 or TRBV12-4 combines with J gene TRBJ1-1, with D uncertain. There are 14 residues in the CDR3. Deletions cut 3 bases from V and 1 base from J, with 9 bases between. DNA for the CDR3: TGTGCCAGCAGTTTCCGGGGATCGAACACTGAAGCTTTCTTT. It translates to CASSFRGSNTEAFF.

CDR3 in DNA: TGCAGTGCCGACCCCGAACCGGGACAGCATCGCACTAACTATGGCTACACCTTC. It translates to CSADPEPGQHRTNYGYTF. This chain joins TRBV20-1 and TRBJ1-2; 7 bases match TRBD1. This CDR3 contains 18 residues. CDR1 and CDR2 from the germline V gene are DFQATT and SNEGSKA (reference sequence). V was pared by 6 bases and J by 0 bases, with 19 bases of the junction left unmatched.

The chain is built from TRBV12-3 or TRBV12-4 and TRBJ1-1, with no clear D. The CDR3 sequence is 14 residues long. V lost 10 bases, J lost 0 bases, and 15 bases lay in between. The CDR3 DNA is TGTGCCATCAAGAGGCACAGTCTGAACACTGAAGCTTTCTTT. Protein sequence: CAIKRHSLNTEAFF.

This clonotype has only a few counts. This rearrangement joins TRBV5-1 to TRBJ2-7, with D possibly matching TRBD1 (6 bases). Trimming stripped 3 bases from V and 3 bases from J, with 10 bases between. This CDR3 has 13 residues. Germline V CDR1 and CDR2: SGHRS, YFSETQ. The CDR3 DNA reads as TGCGCCAGCAGCTACCGGGACAACTACGAGCAGTACTTC. Translated: CASSYRDNYEQYF.

CDR3 region: CASSSRTSVNNEQFF. For the CDR3, the DNA is TGTGCCAGCAGCTCCCGGACTAGCGTAAACAATGAGCAGTTCTTC. V and J are TRBV7-3 and TRBJ2-1; 9 nucleotides align to TRBD2. This CDR3 comprises 15 residues. Looked up from germline, CDR1 is SGHTA and CDR2 is FQGTGA. The V and J ends lost 4 bases and 5 bases, in that order; junction bases with no gene match: 6. The entire variable domain, with the rest obtained from reference TRBV7-3 and TRBJ2-1, is as follows: GAGVSQTPSNKVTEKGKYVELRCDPISGHTALYWYRQSLGQGPEFLIYFQGTGAADDSGLPNDRFFAVRPEGSVSTLKIQRTERGDSAVYLCASSSRTSVNNEQFFGPGTRLTVL.

The J gene is TRBJ2-4, the V gene TRBV20-1; 8 bases align to TRBD1. This CDR3 spans 14 amino acids. CDR1 and CDR2 from the germline V gene are DFQATT and SNEGSKA (reference sequence). J was trimmed by 4 bases and V by 1 base; bases with no gene match: 3. CDR3 protein: CSARGTGTKNIQYF. The CDR3 DNA follows: TGCAGTGCTAGAGGGACAGGGACAAAAAACATTCAGTACTTC.